These 2 T cell receptor beta chains originate from one sample sequenced in a study of identical twins. TCRdb reanalysed the 5' RACE reads using MiXCR and keeps one entry per CDR3 protein. The sample shows hundreds of thousands of distinct CDR3 sequences, around a sixth of them seen only once. This same sample was also taken into another study, of T cells expressing NK-cell markers.

The sequenced sample consisted of PBMCs. These receptors were obtained from a woman aged 18-35 years in good health.

This clonotype has more than one count but fewer than ten. The J gene is TRBJ1-2, the V gene TRBV9, with D possibly being TRBD1 (6 bases). CDR3 size: 13 residues. Germline lookup yields CDR1 SGDLS and CDR2 YYNGEE. The V gene lost 5 bases and the J gene lost 6 bases, with 14 bases spanning the gap. The CDR3 DNA sequence: TGTGCCAGCAGACAGGGATTAGCTGATGGCTACACCTTC. Translation: CASRQGLADGYTF.

The sample holds a few counts of this clonotype. This rearrangement joins TRBV20-1 to TRBJ2-1, with TRBD2 matching over 8 bases. The germline CDR1 and CDR2 sequences are DFQATT and SNEGSKA (reference sequence). V lost 6 bases, J lost 2 bases, and 12 bases stayed unmatched. This CDR3 region has 16 residues. The CDR3 DNA sequence: TGCAGTGCAAACGTTTTTGGTAGCGGGACCTACAATGAGCAGTTCTTC. Translated, it gives CSANVFGSGTYNEQFF.